This T cell receptor beta chain is from a study of T-cell reconstitution after alpha-beta-depleted transplantation in children. This clonotype occurred a few times. Its specificity is unknown. For TCRbeta, the library was prepared with unique molecular identifiers. TCRdb recomputed calls from the PCR reads with MiXCR, one row per CDR3 protein. The sample holds about 580,000 distinct CDR3 sequences, roughly 23% seen once. Losses at the gene ends were 7 bases for V and 2 bases for J; bases not matched to a gene: 6. Germline CDR1 is SQVTM and CDR2 is ANQGSEA. This CDR3 has 14 amino acids. Study outcomes and limitations: It was newly produced T cells that mostly accounted for T-cell counts and diversity one year after transplant. Surviving thymic progenitors and recipient T cells were the source of high TCRbeta diversity at day 60 in some patients.

This sequence joins TRBV29-1 and TRBJ2-1; 9 bases map to TRBD2. The source is a boy under two years old who had a stem cell transplant for acute myeloid leukemia, so the T cells may come from the graft donor. The material sequenced was PBMCs, mostly from graft donor cells, taken 360 days after TCRalphabeta/CD19-depleted stem cell transplant. The CDR3 sequence is CSASSGAAYNEQFF. The CDR3 coding sequence is TGCAGCGCTTCTAGCGGGGCCGCCTACAATGAGCAGTTCTTC.